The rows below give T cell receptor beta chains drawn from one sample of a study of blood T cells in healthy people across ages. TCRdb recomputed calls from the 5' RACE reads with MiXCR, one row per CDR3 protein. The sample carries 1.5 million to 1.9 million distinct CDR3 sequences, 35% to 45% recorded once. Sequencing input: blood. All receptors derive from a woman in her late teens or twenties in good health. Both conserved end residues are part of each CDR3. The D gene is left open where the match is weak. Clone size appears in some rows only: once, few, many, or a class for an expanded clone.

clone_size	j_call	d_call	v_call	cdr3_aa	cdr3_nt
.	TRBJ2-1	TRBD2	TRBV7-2	CASSLAGLVQETQFF	TGTGCCAGCAGCTTAGCGGGACTAGTCCAAGAGACCCAGTTCTTC
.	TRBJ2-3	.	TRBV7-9	CTSSLASVTGSTDTQYF	TGTACCAGCAGCTTAGCCTCGGTCACAGGTAGCACAGATACGCAGTATTTT
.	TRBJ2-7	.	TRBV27	CASRRLTGSSEQYF	TGTGCCAGCAGACGGTTGACTGGCTCTTCCGAGCAGTACTTC
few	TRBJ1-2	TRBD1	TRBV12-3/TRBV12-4	CASSSRTGFGSYGYTF	TGTGCCAGCAGCTCCCGGACAGGGTTCGGGTCGTATGGCTACACCTTC
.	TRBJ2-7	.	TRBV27	CASSLSARFEQYF	TGTGCCAGCAGTTTATCTGCCAGGTTTGAGCAGTACTTC
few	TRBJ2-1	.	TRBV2	CASSDGFENEQFF	TGTGCCAGCTCAGACGGCTTTGAGAATGAGCAGTTCTTC
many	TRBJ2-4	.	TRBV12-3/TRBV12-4	CASALGLALKNIQYF	TGTGCCAGCGCCCTCGGGCTGGCCTTGAAAAACATTCAGTACTTC
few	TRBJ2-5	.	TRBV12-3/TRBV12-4	CASSLNVRVGQETQYF	TGTGCCAGCAGTTTAAATGTCCGGGTGGGCCAAGAGACCCAGTACTTC
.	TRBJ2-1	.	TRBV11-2	CASNRVANLYNEQFF	TGTGCCAGCAATAGGGTAGCGAACCTTTACAATGAGCAGTTCTTC
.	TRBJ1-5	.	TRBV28	CASSSGALNQPQHF	TGTGCCAGCAGTTCCGGGGCCCTCAATCAGCCCCAGCATTTT
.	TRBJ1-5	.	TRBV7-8	CASSLGVRGGNQPQHF	TGTGCCAGCAGCTTAGGTGTCAGGGGAGGCAATCAGCCCCAGCATTTT
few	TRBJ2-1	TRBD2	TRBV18	CASSPTSGGFRSSYNEQFF	TGTGCCAGCTCACCGACTAGCGGGGGGTTCCGGAGCTCCTACAATGAGCAGTTCTTC
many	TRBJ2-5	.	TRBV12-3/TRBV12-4	CASSPRQGVETQYF	TGTGCCAGCAGTCCGCGTCAGGGTGTCGAGACCCAGTACTTC
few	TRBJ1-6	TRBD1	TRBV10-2	CASSESKGGRINSPLHF	TGCGCCAGCAGTGAGTCGAAAGGGGGCCGGATTAATTCACCCCTCCACTTT
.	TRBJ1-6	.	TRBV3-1	CASTNRGGGSSPLHF	TGTGCCAGCACCAATCGGGGGGGTGGATCGTCACCCCTCCACTTT
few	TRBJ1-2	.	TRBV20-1	CSARDRAYYGYTF	TGCAGTGCTAGAGATAGGGCGTACTATGGCTACACCTTC
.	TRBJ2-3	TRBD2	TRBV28	CASLTASGDSTDTQYF	TGTGCCAGCCTGACGGCTAGCGGGGATAGCACAGATACGCAGTATTTT
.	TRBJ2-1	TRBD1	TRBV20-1	CSALDRGGEQFF	TGCAGTGCTCTTGACAGGGGAGGTGAGCAGTTCTTC
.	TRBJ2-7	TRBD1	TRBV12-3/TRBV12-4	CASSWDREDEQYF	TGTGCCAGCAGTTGGGACAGGGAGGACGAGCAGTACTTC
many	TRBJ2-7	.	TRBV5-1	CASSLDGYEQYF	TGTGCCAGCAGCTTGGATGGCTACGAGCAGTACTTC
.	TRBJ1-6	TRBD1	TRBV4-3	CASSQAWDRNSPLHF	TGCGCCAGCAGCCAGGCTTGGGACAGAAATTCACCCCTCCACTTT
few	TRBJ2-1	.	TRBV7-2	CASGSRGVSYNEQFF	TGTGCCAGCGGCAGCCGTGGGGTCTCCTACAATGAGCAGTTCTTC
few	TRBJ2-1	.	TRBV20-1	CSAQTPDRSDSSEQFF	TGCAGTGCCCAAACCCCTGACAGGTCGGACTCAAGTGAGCAGTTCTTC
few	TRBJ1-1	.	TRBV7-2	CASSFLSNWNTEAFF	TGTGCCAGCAGCTTTTTAAGTAATTGGAACACTGAAGCTTTCTTT
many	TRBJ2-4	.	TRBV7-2	CASSLAVAKNIQYF	TGTGCCAGCAGCTTAGCGGTAGCCAAAAACATTCAGTACTTC
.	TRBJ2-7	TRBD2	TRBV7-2	CASSFGLGAYNEQYF	TGTGCCAGCAGCTTCGGACTAGGAGCCTACAATGAGCAGTACTTC
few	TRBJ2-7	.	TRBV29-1	CSAWTVYEQYF	TGCAGCGCCTGGACAGTCTACGAGCAGTACTTC
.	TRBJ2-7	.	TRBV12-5	CASGLANEQYF	TGTGCTAGTGGTTTGGCCAACGAGCAGTACTTC
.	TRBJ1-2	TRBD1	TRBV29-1	CSTPGGALDYGYTF	TGCAGCACCCCAGGGGGCGCGTTAGACTATGGCTACACCTTC
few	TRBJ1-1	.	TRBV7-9	CASSLGRGMGEAFF	TGTGCCAGCAGCTTAGGTAGGGGAATGGGTGAAGCTTTCTTT
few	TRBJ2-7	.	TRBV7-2	CASSLALAAYYEQYF	TGTGCCAGCAGCTTAGCGTTGGCAGCATATTACGAGCAGTACTTC
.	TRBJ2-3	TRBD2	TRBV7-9	CASSLSGMKTDTQYF	TGTGCCAGCAGCCTAAGCGGGATGAAGACAGATACGCAGTATTTT
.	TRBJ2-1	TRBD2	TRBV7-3	CASRAGLYGDEQFF	TGTGCCAGCAGGGCGGGACTATATGGGGATGAGCAGTTCTTC
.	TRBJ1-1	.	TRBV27	CASSVRGATTEAFF	TGTGCCAGCAGTGTAAGGGGCGCGACCACTGAAGCTTTCTTT
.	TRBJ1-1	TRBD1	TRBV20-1	CSARRGTGGTEAFF	TGCAGTGCTAGAAGGGGGACAGGGGGCACTGAAGCTTTCTTT
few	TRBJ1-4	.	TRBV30	CAWSVGQVDEKLFF	TGTGCCTGGAGTGTTGGGCAGGTAGATGAAAAACTGTTTTTT
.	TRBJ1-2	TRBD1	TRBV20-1	CSAAGRDRVRGYTF	TGCAGTGCCGCCGGCCGGGACAGGGTGAGAGGCTACACCTTC
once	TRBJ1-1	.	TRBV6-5	CASSYSALSLTVISIMNTEAFF	TGTGCCAGCAGTTACTCGGCCCTTTCTTTGACAGTTATTTCCATAATGAACACTGAAGCTTTCTTT
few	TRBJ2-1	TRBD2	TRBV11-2	CASSLDRGVLGNEQFF	TGTGCCAGCAGCTTAGATCGGGGGGTTCTAGGGAATGAGCAGTTCTTC
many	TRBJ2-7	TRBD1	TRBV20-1	CSARDQGQDYEQYF	TGCAGTGCTAGGGACCAAGGACAGGACTACGAGCAGTACTTC
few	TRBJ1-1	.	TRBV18	CASSPPTGRNTEAFF	TGTGCCAGCTCACCACCAACGGGCAGGAACACTGAAGCTTTCTTT
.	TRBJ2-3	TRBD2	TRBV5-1	CASSFVAGTTDTQYF	TGCGCCAGCAGCTTTGTAGCGGGAACCACAGATACGCAGTATTTT
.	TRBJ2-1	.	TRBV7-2	CASSFSNTQFF	TGTGCCAGCAGCTTCAGTAACACCCAGTTCTTC